Sequencing of this T cell receptor (beta chain) was carried out in a study of low-dose radiotherapy and immunotherapy resistance in tumors. Study context: With 1 Gy per fraction every two weeks, Cohort 2 accumulated 13 Gy across 26 weeks.

This clonotype has a count of ten or more. Specified time point: before trial treatment. In the RACIN dose-escalation trial, donors got nivolumab plus ipilimumab with aspirin, cyclophosphamide and radiotherapy. Covering alpha and beta chains, TRAV- and TRBV-specific primers were used for the first-strand cDNA. TCRs were put through 15 to 25 PCR cycles of amplification with Phusion. A constant-region primer and the V-primer adapter served as the primer pair. MiXCR was run by TCRdb on the reads, yielding one entry per CDR3 protein. This table has over 70,000 distinct CDR3 sequences, roughly 31% appearing once. Here the sequenced sample was PBMCs, taken before treatment. The clonotype comes from a female donor with ovarian cancer.

The DNA of the CDR3 is TGTGCCACCAGTGATTTGGGACAGGGGTCCCCGGCGCAGTTCTTC. The encoded protein is CATSDLGQGSPAQFF. The chain links TRBV24-1 to TRBJ2-1, with 9 bases matching TRBD1. Unmatched junction bases numbered 8, after V lost 0 bases and J lost 12 bases. The CDR3 contains 15 residues. The V gene's germline CDR1 is KGHDR and CDR2 SFDVKD.